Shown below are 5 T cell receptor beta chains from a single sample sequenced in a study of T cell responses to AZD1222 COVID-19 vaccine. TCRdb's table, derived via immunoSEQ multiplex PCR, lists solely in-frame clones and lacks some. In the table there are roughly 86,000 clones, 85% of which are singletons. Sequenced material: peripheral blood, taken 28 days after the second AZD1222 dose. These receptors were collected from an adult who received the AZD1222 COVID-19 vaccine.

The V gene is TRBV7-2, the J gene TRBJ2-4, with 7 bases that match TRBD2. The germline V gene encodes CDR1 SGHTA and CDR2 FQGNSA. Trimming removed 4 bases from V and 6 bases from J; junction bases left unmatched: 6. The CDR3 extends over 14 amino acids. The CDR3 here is CASSSGLTPNIQYF. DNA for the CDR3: TGTGCCAGCAGCTCGGGACTAACCCCAAACATTCAGTACTTC.

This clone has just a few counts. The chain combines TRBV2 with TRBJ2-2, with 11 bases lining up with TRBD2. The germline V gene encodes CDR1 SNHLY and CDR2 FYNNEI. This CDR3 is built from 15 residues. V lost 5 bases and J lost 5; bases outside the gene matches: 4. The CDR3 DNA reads TGTGCCAGCAGTCTTAGCGGGAGGGAGACCGGGGAGCTGTTTTTT. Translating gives CASSLSGRETGELFF.

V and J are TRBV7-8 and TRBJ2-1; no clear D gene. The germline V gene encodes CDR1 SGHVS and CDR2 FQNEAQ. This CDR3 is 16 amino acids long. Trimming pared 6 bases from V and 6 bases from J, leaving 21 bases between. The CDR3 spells CASRPKRARAPNEQFF. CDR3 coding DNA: TGTGCCAGCAGACCCAAAAGGGCCCGGGCCCCCAATGAGCAGTTCTTC.

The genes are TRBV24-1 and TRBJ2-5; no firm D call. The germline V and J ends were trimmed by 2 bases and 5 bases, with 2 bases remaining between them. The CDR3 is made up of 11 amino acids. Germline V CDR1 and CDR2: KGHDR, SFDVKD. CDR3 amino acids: CATSDSETQYF. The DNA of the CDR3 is TGTGCCACCAGTGATTCGGAGACCCAGTACTTC.

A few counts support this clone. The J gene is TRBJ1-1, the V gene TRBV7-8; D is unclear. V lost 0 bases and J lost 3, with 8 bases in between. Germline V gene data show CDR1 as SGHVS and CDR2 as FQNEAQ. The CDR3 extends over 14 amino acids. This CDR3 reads CASSLASQYTEAFF. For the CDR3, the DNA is TGTGCCAGCAGCTTAGCCAGCCAGTACACTGAAGCTTTCTTT.